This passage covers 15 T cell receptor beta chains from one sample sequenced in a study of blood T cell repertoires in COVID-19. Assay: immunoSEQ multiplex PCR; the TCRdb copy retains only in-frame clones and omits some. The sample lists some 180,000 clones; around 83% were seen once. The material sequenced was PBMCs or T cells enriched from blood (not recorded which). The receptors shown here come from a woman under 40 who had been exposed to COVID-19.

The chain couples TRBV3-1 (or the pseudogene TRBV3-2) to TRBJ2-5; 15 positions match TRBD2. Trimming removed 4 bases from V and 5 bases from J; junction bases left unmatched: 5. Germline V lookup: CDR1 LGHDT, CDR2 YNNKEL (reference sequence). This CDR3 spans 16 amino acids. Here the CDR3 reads CASSRTSGGARETQYF. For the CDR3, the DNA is TGTGCCAGCAGCCGGACTAGCGGGGGGGCGAGGGAGACCCAGTACTTC.

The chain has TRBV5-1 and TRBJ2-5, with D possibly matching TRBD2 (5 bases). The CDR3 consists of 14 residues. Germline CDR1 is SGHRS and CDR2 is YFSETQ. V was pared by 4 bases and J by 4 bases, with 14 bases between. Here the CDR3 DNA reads TGCGCCAGCAGCGAAGGAGGTACGTCAGAGACCCAGTACTTC. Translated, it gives CASSEGGTSETQYF. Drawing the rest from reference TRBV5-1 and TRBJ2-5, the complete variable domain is KAGVTQTPRYLIKTRGQQVTLSCSPISGHRSVSWYQQTPGQGLQFLFEYFSETQRNKGNFPGRFSGRQFSNSRSEMNVSTLELGDSALYLCASSEGGTSETQYFGPGTRLLVL.

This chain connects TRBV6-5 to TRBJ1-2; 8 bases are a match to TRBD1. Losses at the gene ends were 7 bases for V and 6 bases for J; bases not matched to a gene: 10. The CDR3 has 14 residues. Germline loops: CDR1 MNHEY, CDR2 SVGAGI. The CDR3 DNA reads TGTGCCAGCACCCAATCGGACAGGGTGAATGGCTACACCTTC. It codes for CASTQSDRVNGYTF.

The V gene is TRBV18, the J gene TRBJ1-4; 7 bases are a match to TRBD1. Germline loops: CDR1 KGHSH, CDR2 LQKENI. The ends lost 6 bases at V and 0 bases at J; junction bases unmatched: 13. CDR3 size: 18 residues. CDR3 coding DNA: TGTGCCAGCTCCTTGAGGCCCAGGGACAGTGCAACTAATGAAAAACTGTTTTTT. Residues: CASSLRPRDSATNEKLFF.

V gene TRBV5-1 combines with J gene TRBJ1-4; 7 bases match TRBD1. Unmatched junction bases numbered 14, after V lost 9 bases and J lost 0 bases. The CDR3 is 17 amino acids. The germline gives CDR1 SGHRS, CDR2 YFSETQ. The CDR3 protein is CATRQGLDFATNEKLFF. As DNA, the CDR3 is TGCGCCACGAGACAGGGTTTGGACTTTGCAACTAATGAAAAACTGTTTTTT.

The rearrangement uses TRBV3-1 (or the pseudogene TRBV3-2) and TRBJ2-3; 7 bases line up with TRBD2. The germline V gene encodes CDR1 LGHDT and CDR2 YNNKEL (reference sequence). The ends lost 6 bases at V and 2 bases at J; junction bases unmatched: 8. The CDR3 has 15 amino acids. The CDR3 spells CASSPLGGSTDTQYF. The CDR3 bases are TGTGCCAGCAGTCCCCTCGGGGGGTCCACAGATACGCAGTATTTT.

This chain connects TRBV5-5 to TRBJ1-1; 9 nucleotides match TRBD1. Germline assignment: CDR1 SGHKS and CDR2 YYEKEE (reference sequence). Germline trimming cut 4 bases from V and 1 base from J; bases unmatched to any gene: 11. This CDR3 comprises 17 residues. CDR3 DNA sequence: TGTGCCAGCAGCGTGGTACCGGGACAGGGAAAGAACACTGAAGCTTTCTTT. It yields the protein CASSVVPGQGKNTEAFF.

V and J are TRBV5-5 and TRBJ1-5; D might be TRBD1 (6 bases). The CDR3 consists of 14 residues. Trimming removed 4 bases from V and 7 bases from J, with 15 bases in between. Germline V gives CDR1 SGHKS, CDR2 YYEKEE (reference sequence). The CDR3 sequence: CASSPGASGQPQHF. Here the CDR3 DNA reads TGTGCCAGCAGCCCAGGGGCATCAGGGCAGCCCCAGCATTTT.

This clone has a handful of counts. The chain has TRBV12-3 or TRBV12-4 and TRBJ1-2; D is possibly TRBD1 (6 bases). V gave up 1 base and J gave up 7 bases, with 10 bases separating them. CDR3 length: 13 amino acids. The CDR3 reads CASSLVYRAGYTF. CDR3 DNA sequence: TGTGCCAGCAGTTTAGTTTACAGGGCTGGCTACACCTTC.

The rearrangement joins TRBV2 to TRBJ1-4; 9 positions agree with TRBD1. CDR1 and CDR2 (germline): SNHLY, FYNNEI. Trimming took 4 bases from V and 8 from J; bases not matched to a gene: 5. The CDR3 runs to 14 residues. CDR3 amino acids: CASSGGQGREKLFF. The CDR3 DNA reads TGTGCCAGCAGTGGGGGACAGGGAAGGGAAAAACTGTTTTTT.

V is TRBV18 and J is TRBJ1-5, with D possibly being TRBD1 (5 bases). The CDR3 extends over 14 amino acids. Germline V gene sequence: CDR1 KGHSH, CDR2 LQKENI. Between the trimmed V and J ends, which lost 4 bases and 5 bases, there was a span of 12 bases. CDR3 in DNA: TGTGCCAGCTCACAGCAGGGTCAGGATCAGCCCCAGCATTTT. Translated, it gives CASSQQGQDQPQHF.

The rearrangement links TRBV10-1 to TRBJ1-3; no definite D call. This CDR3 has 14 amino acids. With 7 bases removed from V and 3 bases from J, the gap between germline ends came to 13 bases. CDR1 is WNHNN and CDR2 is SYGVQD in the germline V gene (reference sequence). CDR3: CASTGSVFGNTIYF. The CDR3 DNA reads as TGCGCCAGCACCGGGTCCGTCTTTGGAAACACCATATATTTT.

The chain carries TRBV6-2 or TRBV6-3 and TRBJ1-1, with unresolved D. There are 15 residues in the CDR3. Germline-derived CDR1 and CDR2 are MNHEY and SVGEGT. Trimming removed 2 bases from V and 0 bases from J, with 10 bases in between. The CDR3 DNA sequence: TGTGCCAGCAGTTACAGCGCTATCATGAACACTGAAGCTTTCTTT. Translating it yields CASSYSAIMNTEAFF.

The CDR3 loop reads CATRGHLSGNTIYF. CDR3 DNA: TGTGCCACGAGAGGACACCTCTCTGGAAACACCATATATTTT. V gene TRBV15 combines with J gene TRBJ1-3, with TRBD1 as a possible D gene (5 bases). Trimming removed 9 bases from V and 0 bases from J, with 12 bases in between. CDR3 size: 14 residues. The germline V gene has CDR1 LNHNV and CDR2 YYDKDF (reference sequence). The variable domain in full, completed from reference TRBV15 and TRBJ1-3, reads DAMVIQNPRYQVTQFGKPVTLSCSQTLNHNVMYWYQQKSSQAPKLLFHYYDKDFNNEADTPDNFQSRRPNTSFCFLDIRSPGLGDTAMYLCATRGHLSGNTIYFGEGSWLTVV.

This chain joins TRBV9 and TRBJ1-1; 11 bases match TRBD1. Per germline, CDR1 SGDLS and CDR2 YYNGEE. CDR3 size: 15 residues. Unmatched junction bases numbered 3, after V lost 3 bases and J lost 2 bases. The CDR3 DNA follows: TGTGCCAGCAGCGGAGGGACAGGGGGAAACACTGAAGCTTTCTTT. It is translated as CASSGGTGGNTEAFF.